The clone carrying this TCR beta chain was picked up a small number of times. Its matching antigen is unknown. Trimming removed 3 bases at V and 5 bases at J, with 8 bases between. CDR1 DFQATT and CDR2 SNEGSKA come from the germline V gene (reference sequence). This CDR3 region has 12 residues. A universal primer site came from template switching; cDNA carried unique molecular identifiers. MiXCR, run by TCRdb on the 5' RACE reads, gives a single entry per CDR3 protein. The data contain about 890,000 distinct CDR3 sequences, 12% of them singletons. The entry originates in a study of identical twins. Study-wide points: Clonotypes of the beta chain that were abundant in cord blood carried fewer insertions (memory repertoires showed none). With beta out-of-frame sequences, excess sharing by twins was weaker.

These data were also reused for a study on yellow fever vaccine responses in identical twins. As that study records: It has been reported that, in twins, the vaccine T cell response seemed partly convergent and partly personalized.

The origin of this receptor is a woman younger than 30 in good health. The chain employs TRBV20-1 and TRBJ1-5; no clear D. The sample was PBMCs. Here the CDR3 reads CSASERDQPQHF. In DNA form, the CDR3 reads TGCAGTGCTAGTGAGAGGGATCAGCCCCAGCATTTT.